A selection of T cell receptor beta chains follows, all from one sample in a study of response to subunit inactivated influenza vaccine. Each CDR3 protein is one row after TCRdb ran MiXCR on the RT-PCR reads. The sample holds hundreds of thousands of distinct CDR3 sequences, 6% to 9% seen once. The sequencing used PBMCs from blood, collected around 25 months after vaccination. The receptors here all came from a man aged 45 to 75 who received an inactivated influenza vaccine. Each CDR3 is given with its conserved first and last residue. D genes are given only for firm matches. Size is stated for part of the rows, as once, few or many counts, or as a class when the clone is expanded.

j_call	clone_size	d_call	cdr3_length	v_call	cdr3_aa	cdr3_nt
TRBJ1-1	few	TRBD1	13	TRBV2	CASRGQDLPEAFF	TGTGCCAGCAGAGGACAGGACCTGCCTGAAGCTTTCTTT
TRBJ2-3	many	TRBD1	16	TRBV4-2	CASSQEGQRGTDTQYF	TGTGCCAGCAGCCAAGAGGGACAGAGGGGCACAGATACGCAGTATTTT
TRBJ2-1	few	TRBD2	15	TRBV7-6	CASSRGLDRSNEQFF	TGTGCCAGCAGCCGAGGACTAGATAGGTCCAATGAGCAGTTCTTC
TRBJ2-2	many	-	13	TRBV5-1	CASRDPVAGELFF	TGCGCCAGCCGAGACCCAGTGGCCGGGGAGCTGTTTTTT
TRBJ1-2	-	-	15	TRBV11-2	CASSFGQLTHYGYTF	TGTGCCAGCAGCTTCGGGCAACTGACTCACTATGGCTACACCTTC
TRBJ1-1	few	TRBD1	14	TRBV12-3/TRBV12-4	CASSSGQRATEAFF	TGTGCCAGCAGTTCGGGACAGCGAGCCACTGAAGCTTTCTTT
TRBJ2-1	-	-	14	TRBV27	CASNQILGDNEQFF	TGTGCCAGCAATCAGATTCTCGGGGACAATGAGCAGTTCTTC
TRBJ1-1	many	-	14	TRBV20-1	CSARVVDGNTEAFF	TGCAGTGCTAGAGTAGTCGACGGGAACACTGAAGCTTTCTTT
TRBJ2-5	many	-	16	TRBV20-1	CSARDYMGPRQETQYF	TGCAGTGCTAGAGATTATATGGGACCGCGACAAGAGACCCAGTACTTC
TRBJ2-3	few	-	13	TRBV30	CAWSVASTDTQYF	TGTGCCTGGAGTGTGGCGAGCACAGATACGCAGTATTTT
TRBJ2-7	-	-	11	TRBV5-1	CASTDDYEQYF	TGCGCCAGCACCGATGACTACGAGCAGTACTTC
TRBJ2-1	few	TRBD2	20	TRBV6-4	CASRDSGLAGGRSSYNEQFF	TGTGCCAGCAGGGACTCGGGACTAGCGGGAGGGCGCAGCTCCTACAATGAGCAGTTCTTC
TRBJ2-3	-	TRBD1	16	TRBV6-5	CASSYARTGTTDTQYF	TGTGCCAGCAGTTACGCAAGGACAGGAACCACAGATACGCAGTATTTT
TRBJ2-5	-	TRBD2	16	TRBV5-1	CASSSGLAGLGETQYF	TGCGCCAGCAGCTCTGGACTAGCGGGACTCGGAGAGACCCAGTACTTC
TRBJ1-1	many	-	16	TRBV4-1	CASSRSPGSMNTEAFF	TGCGCCAGCAGCCGCTCTCCTGGGTCGATGAACACTGAAGCTTTCTTT
TRBJ1-6	-	-	14	TRBV12-3/TRBV12-4	CASSLVKGPGNLHF	TGTGCCAGCAGTTTAGTGAAGGGCCCGGGGAATCTCCACTTT